A single sample gave rise to the 7 T cell receptor beta chains below, sequenced in a study of shared clonotypes between healthy human individuals. The repertoire was sequenced with immunoSEQ multiplex PCR; TCRdb's copy has only in-frame clones and lacks some. The sample includes 650,000 to 700,000 clones, around 91% of them seen just once. The sample comprised memory CD8+ T cells from PBMCs. Sample subset: CD45RO+ cells pooled with CCR7-negative TemRA cells. The receptors here all came from a man aged 18 to 30 in good health. Some clones in this sample may be carry-over from other donors' samples.

The chain employs TRBV9 and TRBJ1-5; tentative D call: TRBD1 (6 bases). V was trimmed by 3 bases and J by 6 bases, leaving 16 bases between them. CDR1 and CDR2 (germline): SGDLS, YYNGEE. The CDR3 consists of 15 residues. CDR3 sequence (DNA): TGTGCCAGCAGCGAAGGGGGTTTCCTAGGTCAGCCCCAGCATTTT. Translated, it gives CASSEGGFLGQPQHF. The full variable domain, completed using reference TRBV9 and TRBJ1-5, is DSGVTQTPKHLITATGQRVTLRCSPRSGDLSVYWYQQSLDQGLQFLIQYYNGEERAKGNILERFSAQQFPDLHSELNLSSLELGDSALYFCASSEGGFLGQPQHFGDGTRLSIL.

This clone was seen a handful of times. V usage is TRBV30 and J usage is TRBJ1-1; no clear D. The CDR3 runs to 11 residues. Germline V lookup: CDR1 GTSNPN, CDR2 SVGIG (reference sequence). Trimming took off 3 bases at V and 5 bases at J, with 7 bases between the two ends. CDR3 residues: CAWRWRTEAFF. CDR3 DNA sequence: TGTGCCTGGAGATGGAGGACTGAAGCTTTCTTT.

The chain is built from TRBV10-1 and TRBJ2-1, with 11 bases matching TRBD2. V gave up 4 bases and J gave up 4 bases; unmatched junction bases: 15. Germline loops: CDR1 WNHNN, CDR2 SYGVQD (reference sequence). The CDR3 length is 19 residues. The CDR3 loop is CASSGETSGINAPYNEQFF. Here the CDR3 DNA reads TGCGCCAGCAGTGGAGAGACTAGCGGGATAAACGCACCTTACAATGAGCAGTTCTTC.

The rearrangement links TRBV10-1 to TRBJ2-2; 9 bases are a match to TRBD1. Germline values: CDR1 WNHNN, CDR2 SYGVQD (reference sequence). The J segment lost 13 bases and the V segment lost 8 bases, leaving 29 bases of the junction unmatched. This CDR3 has 19 residues. The CDR3: CASLIGHAVTLWGQGALFF. The DNA for the CDR3 is TGCGCCAGCTTGATTGGTCACGCTGTAACATTGTGGGGACAGGGAGCGCTGTTTTTT.

V is TRBV27 and J is TRBJ2-1; 8 bases align to TRBD2. Trimming took 8 bases from V and 8 from J; bases not matched to a gene: 14. Germline assignment: CDR1 MNHEY and CDR2 SMNVEV (reference sequence). CDR3 length: 15 residues. The CDR3, as DNA: TGTGCCAGCGCCTTCGGAGCGGGAGAAGGTTATGAGCAGTTCTTC. Translating gives CASAFGAGEGYEQFF.

This clone is a singleton in its sample. Other nucleotide sequences in the sample specify the same CDR3. The chain is built from TRBV28 and TRBJ1-1; D gene ambiguous. Germline V gene sequence: CDR1 MDHEN, CDR2 SYDVKM. The CDR3 sequence is 12 residues long. With 6 bases removed from V and 2 bases from J, the gap between germline ends came to 7 bases. CDR3 nucleotides: TGTGCCAGCAGCCCTGGTAACACTGAAGCTTTCTTT. Protein sequence: CASSPGNTEAFF.

The chain joins TRBV13 to TRBJ2-7; maybe TRBD1 (5 bases). Germline loops: CDR1 PRHDT, CDR2 FYEKMQ (reference sequence). Trimming removed 5 bases from V and 0 bases from J, with 8 bases in between. The CDR3 consists of 13 residues. CDR3 coding DNA: TGTGCCAGCAGCATTGACAGCTCCTACGAGCAGTACTTC. Translation gives CASSIDSSYEQYF.